This TCR beta chain came from a study of T cell repertoires in ileal Crohn's disease (dated by TCRdb to about 2019). Looking at the study overall: Median disease duration was around 7.9 years, and 35% to 40% of patients were identified as active smokers at the time of surgery. Endoscopic postoperative recurrence was defined as a Rutgeerts score above i0. TCR repertoire analysis was performed in roughly 50 Crohn's disease patients drawn from a prospective multicentre cohort. A total of about 170 mucosal samples from some 60 patients were sequenced, with samples obtained at several locations on the surgical specimen and at postoperative endoscopy. Every patient underwent surgery because of a complication, which was stricturing disease in approximately 60% and penetrating disease in around 39%. Neoterminal ileum biopsies obtained at postoperative colonoscopy were designated as M6 samples. The study was conducted in parallel with a multicentre cohort built to find predictors of early endoscopic recurrence after ileocolonic resection. About half of the patients received postoperative therapy: about a dozen received thiopurines and 15 to 20 received anti-TNF agents. What the work shows at the level of the full study, not this receptor alone: More high-frequency clones were carried by sorted CD8 T cells than by CD4 T cells, suggesting that mucosal expansions were mainly CD8. Higher high-frequency clone percentages at surgery were associated with endoscopic recurrence; all patients with clonality above 26.8% (18/57) had recurrence. Only a subgroup of patients, of unstated size, had their mucosal CD4 and CD8 T cells sorted and sequenced. Postoperative endoscopy timing varied within the first year after surgery, with a median delay of approximately 6.9 months. Patients who were active smokers at surgery had a significantly higher proportion of clonal expansions than non-smokers (approximately 28% vs 17%, p=0.02).

From cysteine to phenylalanine, the CDR3 is 14 amino acids long. Just CDR3 DNA is preserved here, 42 bases in frame from base 1. Sequences GTSNPN (CDR1) and SVGIG (CDR2) are obtained from the germline V gene (reference sequence). Relative to germline, V is missing 2 bases and J is missing 6 bases, with 6 bases of the junction outside any gene match. Around 0.45 micrograms of biopsy DNA per sample were submitted for commercial TCRB immunosequencing. Adaptive Biotechnology amplified the CDR3 regions from genomic DNA with a two-step multiplex PCR designed to control amplification bias. The first PCR used primers for every V and J gene segment; the second PCR added barcodes and Illumina adapters. CDR3 libraries were sequenced on an Illumina instrument. In the paper's pipeline: The analysis drew on both the pipelines supplied by the vendor and custom analysis of the raw data in R/Bioconductor running R version 3.3.0. Clonality, which ranges from 0 to 1, was calculated as the inverse of the normalised Shannon entropy across all productive clones. High-frequency clones were defined as the share of the repertoire occupied by the top 100 clones, with only clones passing a 95% confidence test being retained. Overlap between samples was measured with the Morisita-Horn index, while repertoire diversity was measured with the Simpson index. TCRdb mirrors the immuneACCESS table, restricted to in-frame sequences. Some clones are absent from its copies; in checked studies, under half trace to an unresolved V gene, and the reason for the others is unknown. V and J calls plus clone size are reproduced from that table; the DNA served to infer D and trimming. Present in this sample are approximately 13,000 clones, around 80% of which were seen just once. Roughly 4.7% of the sample comes from the top ten.

Regarding this clone: Its antigen is not yet known. No base quality information exists; no much larger clone differs at one position.

Reading the label with the study, this specimen's time point is: neoterminal ileum biopsy at postoperative endoscopy, about 6 months after surgery. Eligible patients were adults with ileal or ileocolonic Crohn's disease who had an indication for ileocolonic resection. Whole ileal mucosal biopsies were kept frozen at -80 degrees C prior to DNA extraction. Genomic DNA was extracted from frozen whole biopsies with a TRizol-based method and quantified on a NanoDrop 2000 spectrophotometer. The specimen was ileal tissue. This receptor chain uses TRBV30 and TRBJ1-2, and TRBD1 aligns with 10 junction nucleotides. This receptor was obtained from an adult with Crohn's disease. CDR3 loop: CAWSWGQGRDGYTF. The DNA sequence is given as TGTGCCTGGAGTTGGGGACAGGGGAGGGATGGCTACACCTTC. Here the CDR3 is joined to the reference TRBV30 and TRBJ1-2 genes, and the full variable domain is: SQTIHQWPATLVQPVGSPLSLECTVEGTSNPNLYWYRQAAGRGLQLLFYSVGIGQISSEVPQNLSASRPQDRQFILSSKKLLLSDSGFYLCAWSWGQGRDGYTFGSGTRLTVV.